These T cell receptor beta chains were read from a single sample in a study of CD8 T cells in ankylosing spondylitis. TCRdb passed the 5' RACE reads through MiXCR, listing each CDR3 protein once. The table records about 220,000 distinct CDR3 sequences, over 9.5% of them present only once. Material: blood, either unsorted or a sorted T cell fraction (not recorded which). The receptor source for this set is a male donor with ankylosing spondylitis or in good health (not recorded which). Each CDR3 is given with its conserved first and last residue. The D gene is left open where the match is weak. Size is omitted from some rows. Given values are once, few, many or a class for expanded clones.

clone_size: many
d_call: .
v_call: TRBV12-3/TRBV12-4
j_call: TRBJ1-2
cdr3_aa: CASSLGGGYTF
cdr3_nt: TGTGCCAGCAGTTTAGGTGGGGGCTACACCTTC

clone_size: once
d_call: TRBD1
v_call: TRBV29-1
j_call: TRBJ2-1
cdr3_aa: CSVGPRTGGVEQFF
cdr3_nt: TGCAGCGTTGGACCAAGGACAGGGGGCGTTGAGCAGTTCTTC

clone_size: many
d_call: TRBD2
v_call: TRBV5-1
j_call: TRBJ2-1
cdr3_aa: CASSIYGGGNEQFF
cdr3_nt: TGCGCCAGCAGCATATACGGGGGGGGAAATGAGCAGTTCTTC

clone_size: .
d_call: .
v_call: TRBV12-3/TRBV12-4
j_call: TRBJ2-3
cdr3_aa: CASTPRQMADTQYF
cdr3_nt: TGTGCCAGCACCCCCAGACAGATGGCAGATACGCAGTATTTT

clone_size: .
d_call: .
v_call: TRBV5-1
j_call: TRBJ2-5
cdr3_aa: CASSLGAYQETQYF
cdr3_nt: TGCGCCAGCAGCTTAGGAGCGTACCAAGAGACCCAGTACTTC

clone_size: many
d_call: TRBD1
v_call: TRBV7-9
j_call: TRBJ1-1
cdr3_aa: CASTLGQGSNTEAFF
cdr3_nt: TGTGCCAGCACCCTAGGACAGGGCTCGAACACTGAAGCTTTCTTT

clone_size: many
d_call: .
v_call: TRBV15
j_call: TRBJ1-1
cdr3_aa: CASRDWTETNTEAFF
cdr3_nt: TGTGCCAGCAGAGATTGGACGGAAACTAACACTGAAGCTTTCTTT

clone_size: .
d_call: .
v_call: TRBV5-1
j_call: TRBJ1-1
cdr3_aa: CASSYTGLGREAFF
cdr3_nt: TGCGCCAGCAGCTACACCGGGTTGGGGCGGGAAGCTTTCTTT

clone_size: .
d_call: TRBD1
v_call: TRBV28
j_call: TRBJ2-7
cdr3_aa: CASSSIGTGGDEQYF
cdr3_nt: TGTGCCAGCAGTTCCATCGGGACAGGGGGCGACGAGCAGTACTTC

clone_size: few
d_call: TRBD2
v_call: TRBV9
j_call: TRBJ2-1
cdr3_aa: CASSEAGASRDEQFF
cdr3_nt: TGTGCCAGCAGCGAAGCGGGGGCCTCCAGGGATGAGCAGTTCTTC

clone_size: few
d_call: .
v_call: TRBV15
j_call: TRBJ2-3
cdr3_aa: CATSRVPGGVPSQDTQYF
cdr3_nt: TGTGCCACCAGCAGAGTTCCTGGGGGCGTCCCTTCACAAGATACGCAGTATTTT

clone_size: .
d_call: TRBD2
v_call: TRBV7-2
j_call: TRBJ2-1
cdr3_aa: CASSGGLAGYNEQFF
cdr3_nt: TGTGCCAGCAGCGGTGGGCTAGCGGGGTACAATGAGCAGTTCTTC

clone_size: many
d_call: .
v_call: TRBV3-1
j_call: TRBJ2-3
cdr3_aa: CASSQAVAAGTQYF
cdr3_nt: TGTGCCAGCAGCCAAGCCGTTGCAGCAGGCACGCAGTATTTT

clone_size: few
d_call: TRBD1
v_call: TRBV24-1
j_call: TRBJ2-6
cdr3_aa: CATSEPGQGSGANVLTF
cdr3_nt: TGTGCCACCAGTGAGCCGGGACAGGGTTCCGGGGCCAACGTCCTGACTTTC

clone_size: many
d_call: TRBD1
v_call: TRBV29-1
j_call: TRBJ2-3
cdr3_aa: CSVGGGQGPSTDTQYF
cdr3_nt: TGCAGCGTTGGAGGAGGACAGGGTCCTAGCACAGATACGCAGTATTTT